This T cell receptor (beta chain) was sequenced during a study of lymphopenia after photon versus proton radiotherapy. Germline CDR1 reads MNHEY; CDR2 reads SMNVEV (reference sequence). CDR3 size: 14 residues. V lost 4 bases and J lost 7, with 13 bases in between. Study results and caveats: Photon-treated patients lost naive T cells and TCR diversity; proton-treated stayed stable. Better survival with proton therapy was suggested as possible, not demonstrated. Oligoclonal CD8+ Temra expansion after nadir drove photon patients' diversity drop.

The protocol was immunoSEQ multiplex PCR, while the TCRdb copy is restricted to in-frame clones and leaves out a portion. The sample comprises 40,000 or so clones, 85% of which are singletons, and 2.2% rests with the top ten. With respect to this clone: The antigen remains unidentified.

The gene calls are TRBV27 and TRBJ2-2; D ambiguous. This sequence originates from a man aged 35 to 55 with gastric cancer. Sequences were derived from peripheral blood, sampled from a patient treated with photon-based radiotherapy. CDR3 in DNA: TGTGCCAGCAGTTCGCTGACACGAAGCGGGGAGCTGTTTTTT. Translating it yields CASSSLTRSGELFF.